The sequence of this T cell receptor beta chain was determined in a study of CD8 T cells in Susac syndrome. General observations from the study: Regarding the TCR sequencing and HLA analysis, the study admitted that a relatively small number of individuals were involved.

On this clonotype itself: What it recognizes is unknown.

CDR1 LGHDT and CDR2 YNNKEL come from the germline V gene (reference sequence). This CDR3 comprises 14 residues. V was clipped by 6 bases and J by 4 bases; unmatched bases: 5. Random hexamers were used to reverse transcribe an amount of roughly 0.45 to 1 ug RNA. The TCR beta CDR3 was amplified by immunoSEQ multiplex PCR across 54 Vbeta, 13 Jbeta. TCRdb re-derived calls from the immunoSEQ multiplex PCR reads in MiXCR, one entry per CDR3 protein. This table has some 220,000 distinct CDR3 sequences, 95% appearing once. CD8+ and CD4+ T cells circulating in blood were sequenced for TCR beta. The origin of this receptor is a human donor with multiple sclerosis. The sequenced material came from CD4+ T cells from PBMCs. J is TRBJ2-3 and V is TRBV3-1; 9 positions match TRBD1. Written as DNA, the CDR3 is TGTGCCAGCAGTCGACAGGGGGTATCAGATACGCAGTATTTT. Protein product: CASSRQGVSDTQYF.